Shown below are 9 T cell receptor beta chains from a single sample sequenced in a study of human T cells and chemical hapten exposure. MiXCR, run by TCRdb on the RACE reads, gives a single entry per CDR3 protein. The sample has 80,000 to 100,000 distinct CDR3 sequences; approximately 13% are singletons. This sample's time point: patch test 1, 2 weeks after DPC sensitization. Treatment specified: therapeutic diphenylcyclopropenone sensitization with weekly scalp DPC. The sample was whole blood, taken in connection with sensitization to the hapten diphenylcyclopropenone (DPC). The source is a woman in her thirties or forties with alopecia areata. Some clones in this sample may be carry-over from other donors' samples.

This clonotype was counted at least ten times. The chain couples TRBV6-6 to TRBJ2-7; tentative D call: TRBD1 (5 bases). The CDR3 spans 15 residues. The germline V gene encodes CDR1 MNHNY and CDR2 SVGAGI (reference sequence). Trimming removed 6 bases at V and 0 bases at J, with 15 bases between. The chain's CDR3 is CASSPGLGVSYEQYF. DNA for the CDR3: TGTGCCAGCAGCCCCGGATTAGGGGTCTCCTACGAGCAGTACTTC.

This clonotype has a handful of counts. For the CDR3, the DNA is TGTGCCAGCCGCTACTCTGGGGCCAACGTCCTGACTTTC. Translating it yields CASRYSGANVLTF. This rearrangement joins TRBV7-2 to TRBJ2-6, with D unresolved. Germline-derived CDR1 and CDR2 are SGHTA and FQGNSA. This CDR3 is 13 amino acids long. V was trimmed by 8 bases and J by 0 bases, leaving 5 bases between them. Variable domain in full (rest from reference TRBV7-2 and TRBJ2-6): GAGVSQSPSNKVTEKGKDVELRCDPISGHTALYWYRQSLGQGLEFLIYFQGNSAPDKSGLPSDRFSAERTGGSVSTLTIQRTQQEDSAVYLCASRYSGANVLTFGAGSRLTVL.

This clonotype showed up just a few times. The chain carries TRBV18 and TRBJ2-5; 9 bases match TRBD2. The V gene's germline CDR1 is KGHSH and CDR2 LQKENI. The CDR3 runs to 14 residues. Losses at the gene ends were 3 bases for V and 3 bases for J; bases not matched to a gene: 2. The CDR3 sequence: CASSPRGGEETQYF. CDR3 DNA sequence: TGTGCCAGCTCACCGCGCGGGGGGGAAGAGACCCAGTACTTC. The full variable domain, in which reference TRBV18 and TRBJ2-5 provide the parts outside the CDR3, is NAGVMQNPRHLVRRRGQEARLRCSPMKGHSHVYWYRQLPEEGLKFMVYLQKENIIDESGMPKERFSAEFPKEGPSILRIQQVVRGDSAAYFCASSPRGGEETQYFGPGTRLLVL.

This clonotype has a handful of counts. The chain combines TRBV18 with TRBJ2-1; D may be TRBD1 (5 bases). V was cut by 2 bases and J by 5 bases, with 34 bases left in between. This CDR3 region has 22 residues. From germline, CDR1 is KGHSH and CDR2 LQKENI. The CDR3 DNA is TGTGCCAGCTCACCAGAGTCAACAGGCGGACCAGCGAGGCAACCGAGCGACAATGAGCAGTTCTTC. Its translation: CASSPESTGGPARQPSDNEQFF.

In its sample, this clonotype was seen many times. The chain joins TRBV18 to TRBJ2-5; unclear D gene. The CDR3 has 12 amino acids. Trimming removed 6 bases from V and 0 bases from J, with 5 bases in between. Germline loops: CDR1 KGHSH, CDR2 LQKENI. CDR3 sequence: CASSPNQETQYF. As DNA, the CDR3 is TGTGCCAGCTCGCCAAACCAAGAGACCCAGTACTTC.

Ten or more counts support this clonotype. The rearrangement joins TRBV5-6 to TRBJ2-7, with a weak D call TRBD1 (5 bases). Germline V lookup: CDR1 SGHDT, CDR2 YYEEEE. The ends were cut back, 0 bases at V and 5 bases at J, with 6 bases in the middle. The CDR3 runs to 12 residues. In DNA, the CDR3 is TGTGCCAGCAGCTTGGGGGGCCACGAGCAGTACTTC. It translates to CASSLGGHEQYF. Full variable domain (remainder filled in from reference TRBV5-6 and TRBJ2-7): DAGVTQSPTHLIKTRGQQVTLRCSPKSGHDTVSWYQQALGQGPQFIFQYYEEEERQRGNFPDRFSGHQFPNYSSELNVNALLLGDSALYLCASSLGGHEQYFGPGTRLTVT.

Only a few counts were recorded for this clonotype. The V and J genes are TRBV6-7 and TRBJ1-5; 9 bases match TRBD1. TRBV6-7 is placed among ORFs of uncertain function. The CDR3 runs to 15 residues. The ends lost 5 bases at V and 7 bases at J; junction bases unmatched: 9. CDR3 protein: CASSPTGGAWQPQHF. In DNA form, the CDR3 reads TGTGCCAGCAGTCCGACAGGGGGTGCTTGGCAGCCCCAGCATTTT.

The CDR3 here is CASSMGEKLFF. As DNA, the CDR3 is TGCGCCAGCAGCATGGGAGAAAAACTGTTTTTT. The chain is built from TRBV23-1 and TRBJ1-4; no definite D call. TRBV23-1 carries the ORF label, with uncertain function. The CDR3 is made up of 11 amino acids. Trimming stripped 6 bases from V and 8 bases from J, with 7 bases between.

The V gene is TRBV3-1, the J gene TRBJ2-5; no clear D gene. Germline CDR1 LGHDT, CDR2 YNNKEL (reference sequence). The germline V and J ends were trimmed by 4 bases and 2 bases, with 11 bases remaining between them. The CDR3 extends over 14 amino acids. The chain's CDR3 is CASSRYEEQETQYF. The CDR3 DNA reads TGTGCCAGCAGCCGATACGAAGAGCAAGAGACCCAGTACTTC.